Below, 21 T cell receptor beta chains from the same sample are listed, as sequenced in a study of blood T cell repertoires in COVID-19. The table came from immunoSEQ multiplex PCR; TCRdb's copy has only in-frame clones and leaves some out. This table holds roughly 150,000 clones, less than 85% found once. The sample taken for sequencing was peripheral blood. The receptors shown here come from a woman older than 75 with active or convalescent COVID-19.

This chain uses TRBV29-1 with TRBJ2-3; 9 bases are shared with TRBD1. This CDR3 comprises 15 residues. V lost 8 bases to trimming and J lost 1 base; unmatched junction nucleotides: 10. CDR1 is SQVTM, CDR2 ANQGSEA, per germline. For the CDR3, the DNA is TGCAGCACCTCCCCGGGACAGGGAGGCACAGATACGCAGTATTTT. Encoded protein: CSTSPGQGGTDTQYF.

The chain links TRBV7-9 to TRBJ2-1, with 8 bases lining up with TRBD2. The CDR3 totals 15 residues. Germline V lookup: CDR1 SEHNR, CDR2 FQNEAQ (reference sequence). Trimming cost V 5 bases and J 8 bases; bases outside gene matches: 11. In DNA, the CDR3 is TGTGCCAGCAGCCTAAGCGGGAGTGTGGTCCATGAGCAGTTCTTC. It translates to CASSLSGSVVHEQFF. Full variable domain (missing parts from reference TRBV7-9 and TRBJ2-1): DTGVSQNPRHKITKRGQNVTFRCDPISEHNRLYWYRQTLGQGPEFLTYFQNEAQLEKSRLLSDRFSAERPKGSFSTLEIQRTEQGDSAMYLCASSLSGSVVHEQFFGPGTRLTVL.

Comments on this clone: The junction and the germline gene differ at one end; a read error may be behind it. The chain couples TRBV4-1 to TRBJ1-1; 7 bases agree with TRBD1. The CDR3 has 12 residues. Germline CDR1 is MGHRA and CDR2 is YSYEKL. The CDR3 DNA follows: TGCGCCAGCAGCCAAGATGGGGACAGCCGTAACTTT. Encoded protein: CASSQDGDSRNF.

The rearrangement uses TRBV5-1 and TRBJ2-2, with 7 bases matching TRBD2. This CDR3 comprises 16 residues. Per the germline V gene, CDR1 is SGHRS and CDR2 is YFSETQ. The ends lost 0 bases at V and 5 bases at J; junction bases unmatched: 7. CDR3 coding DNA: TGCGCCAGCAGCTTGGTCGCTCGCGGGAGAACCGGGGAGCTGTTTTTT. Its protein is CASSLVARGRTGELFF.

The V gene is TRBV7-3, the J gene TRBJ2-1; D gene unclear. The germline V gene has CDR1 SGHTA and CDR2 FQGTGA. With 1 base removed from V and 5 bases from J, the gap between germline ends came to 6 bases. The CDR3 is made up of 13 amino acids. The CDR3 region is CASSLSQNNEQFF. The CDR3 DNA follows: TGTGCCAGCAGCTTAAGCCAGAACAATGAGCAGTTCTTC.

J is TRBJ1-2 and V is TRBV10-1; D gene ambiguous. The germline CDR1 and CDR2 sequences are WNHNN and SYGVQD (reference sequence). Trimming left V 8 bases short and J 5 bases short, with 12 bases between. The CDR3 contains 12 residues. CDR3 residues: CASRGRGYGYTF. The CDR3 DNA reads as TGCGCCAGCCGTGGACGGGGTTATGGCTACACCTTC.

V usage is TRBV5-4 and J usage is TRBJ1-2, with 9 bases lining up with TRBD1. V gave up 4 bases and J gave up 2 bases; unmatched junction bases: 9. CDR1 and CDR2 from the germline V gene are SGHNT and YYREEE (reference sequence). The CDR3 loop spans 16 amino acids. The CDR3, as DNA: TGTGCCAGCAGCCTCCGCTCAGGGACAGGGAACTATGGCTACACCTTC. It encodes CASSLRSGTGNYGYTF.

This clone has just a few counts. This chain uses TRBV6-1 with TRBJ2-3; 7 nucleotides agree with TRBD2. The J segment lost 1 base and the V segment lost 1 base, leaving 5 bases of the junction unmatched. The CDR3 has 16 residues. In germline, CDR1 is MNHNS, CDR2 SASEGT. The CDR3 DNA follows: TGTGCCAGCAGTGAAGGCCGGGGGGTCCGCACAGATACGCAGTATTTT. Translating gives CASSEGRGVRTDTQYF.

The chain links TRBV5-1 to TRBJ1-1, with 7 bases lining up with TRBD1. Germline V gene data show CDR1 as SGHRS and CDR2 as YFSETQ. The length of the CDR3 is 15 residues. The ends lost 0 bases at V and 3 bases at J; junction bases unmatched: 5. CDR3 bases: TGCGCCAGCAGCTTGGGTAGGGGGCTGGACACTGAAGCTTTCTTT. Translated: CASSLGRGLDTEAFF. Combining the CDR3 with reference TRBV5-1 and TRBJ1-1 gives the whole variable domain KAGVTQTPRYLIKTRGQQVTLSCSPISGHRSVSWYQQTPGQGLQFLFEYFSETQRNKGNFPGRFSGRQFSNSRSEMNVSTLELGDSALYLCASSLGRGLDTEAFFGQGTRLTVV.

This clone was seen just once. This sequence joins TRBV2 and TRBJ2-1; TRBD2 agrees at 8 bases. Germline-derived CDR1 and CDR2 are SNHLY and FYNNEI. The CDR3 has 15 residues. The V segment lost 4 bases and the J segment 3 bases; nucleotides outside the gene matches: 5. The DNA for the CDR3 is TGTGCCAGCAGTGTAGGTAGCGGGGTCTACAATGAGCAGTTCTTC. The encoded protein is CASSVGSGVYNEQFF.

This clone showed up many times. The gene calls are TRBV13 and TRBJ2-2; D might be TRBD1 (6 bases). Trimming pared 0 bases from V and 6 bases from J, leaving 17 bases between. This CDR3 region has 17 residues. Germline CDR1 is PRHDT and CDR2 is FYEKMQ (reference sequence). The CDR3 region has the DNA TGTGCCAGCAGCTTAGGCCTCTTTAGGACAGTGGCCGGGGAGCTGTTTTTT. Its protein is CASSLGLFRTVAGELFF.

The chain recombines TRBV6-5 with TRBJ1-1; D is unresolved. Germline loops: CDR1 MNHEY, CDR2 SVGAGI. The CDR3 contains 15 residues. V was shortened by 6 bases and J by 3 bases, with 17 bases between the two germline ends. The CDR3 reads CASREGLLRDTEAFF. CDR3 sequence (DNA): TGTGCCAGCAGAGAGGGCCTCCTTCGGGACACTGAAGCTTTCTTT.

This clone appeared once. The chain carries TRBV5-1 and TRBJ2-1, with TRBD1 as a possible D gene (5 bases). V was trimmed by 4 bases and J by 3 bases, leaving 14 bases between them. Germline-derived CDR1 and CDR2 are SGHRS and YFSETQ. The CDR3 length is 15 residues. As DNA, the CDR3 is TGCGCCAGCAGCCTAACAGGTGGGAACTACAATGAGCAGTTCTTC. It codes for CASSLTGGNYNEQFF. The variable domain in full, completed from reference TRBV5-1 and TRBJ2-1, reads KAGVTQTPRYLIKTRGQQVTLSCSPISGHRSVSWYQQTPGQGLQFLFEYFSETQRNKGNFPGRFSGRQFSNSRSEMNVSTLELGDSALYLCASSLTGGNYNEQFFGPGTRLTVL.

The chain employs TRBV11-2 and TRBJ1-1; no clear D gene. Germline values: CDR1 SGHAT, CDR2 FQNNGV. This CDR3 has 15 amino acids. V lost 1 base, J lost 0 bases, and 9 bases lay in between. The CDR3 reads CASSLGAVMNTEAFF. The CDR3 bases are TGTGCCAGCAGCTTAGGGGCAGTCATGAACACTGAAGCTTTCTTT.

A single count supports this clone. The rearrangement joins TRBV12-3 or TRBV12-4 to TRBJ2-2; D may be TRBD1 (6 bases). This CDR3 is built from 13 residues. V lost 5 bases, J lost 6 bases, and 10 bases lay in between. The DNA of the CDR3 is TGTGCCAGCAGTCTAGGGGGAGCCGGGGAGCTGTTTTTT. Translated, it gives CASSLGGAGELFF.

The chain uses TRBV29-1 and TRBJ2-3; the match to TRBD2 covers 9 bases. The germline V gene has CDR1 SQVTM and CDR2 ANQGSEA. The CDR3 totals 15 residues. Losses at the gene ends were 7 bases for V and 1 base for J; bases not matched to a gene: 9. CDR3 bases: TGCAGCGCAGGACTGACTAGCGGACGCACAGATACGCAGTATTTT. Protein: CSAGLTSGRTDTQYF.

The CDR3 nucleotides read TGTGCCAGCAGCGTAGGCCAGGGGGCGATCTACGAGCAGTACTTC. It is translated as CASSVGQGAIYEQYF. This chain links TRBV9 with TRBJ2-7; 8 bases map to TRBD1. V shed 0 bases and J 3 bases; nucleotides not matched to a gene: 5. Germline values: CDR1 SGDLS, CDR2 YYNGEE. This CDR3 is built from 15 residues.

This chain's CDR3 is CASTYGANEKLFF. The CDR3 nucleotides are TGTGCCAGCACCTATGGAGCTAATGAAAAACTGTTTTTT. V and J are TRBV11-1 and TRBJ1-4; no reliable D call. The CDR3 totals 13 residues. Germline CDR1 SGHAT, CDR2 FQDESV (reference sequence). Trimming removed 7 bases from V and 3 bases from J, with 9 bases in between.

The CDR3: CATSRGTGQGSETQYF. DNA of the CDR3: TGTGCCACCAGCAGAGGCACCGGACAGGGTTCGGAGACCCAGTACTTC. The gene calls are TRBV15 and TRBJ2-5, with TRBD1 identical over 8 bases. The CDR3 length is 16 residues. From germline, CDR1 is LNHNV and CDR2 YYDKDF (reference sequence). Unmatched junction bases numbered 9, after V lost 1 base and J lost 5 bases.

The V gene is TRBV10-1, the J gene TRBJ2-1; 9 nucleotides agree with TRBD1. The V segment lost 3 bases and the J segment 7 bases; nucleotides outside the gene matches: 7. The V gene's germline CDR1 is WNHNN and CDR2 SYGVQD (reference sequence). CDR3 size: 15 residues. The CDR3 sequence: CASSDPGQGINEQFF. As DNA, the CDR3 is TGCGCCAGCAGTGACCCGGGACAGGGAATTAATGAGCAGTTCTTC.

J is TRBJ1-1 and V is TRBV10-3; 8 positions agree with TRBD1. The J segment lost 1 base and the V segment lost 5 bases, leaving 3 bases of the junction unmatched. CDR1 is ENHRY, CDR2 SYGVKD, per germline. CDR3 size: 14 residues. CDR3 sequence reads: CAISRQGSNTEAFF. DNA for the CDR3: TGTGCCATCAGTCGACAGGGGTCGAACACTGAAGCTTTCTTT.